The sequence of this T cell receptor beta chain was determined in a study of T cell clones after liver transplantation. Study summary: TCRbeta sequencing after a pre-transplant mixed lymphocyte reaction identified graft-donor-reactive clones, later tracked in post-transplant blood.

Using immunoSEQ multiplex PCR, the repertoire was profiled, and TCRdb retains in-frame clones only, with some absent. The repertoire holds fewer than 65,000 clones, 60% to 75% seen once, with about a tenth in the top ten. Trimming removed 1 base from V and 6 bases from J, with 6 bases in between. There are 11 residues in the CDR3. Germline loops: CDR1 SQVTM, CDR2 ANQGSEA. By sample share, this clone is medium-sized. The chain has TRBV29-1 and TRBJ1-2; D is undetermined. Sequencing used CD4+ T cells from blood, obtained at the 22-month timepoint. The clonotype was recovered from a human patient who received a liver transplant. Part of the T cell pool may stem from the graft donor. CDR3 in DNA: TGCAGCGTTGAAGGGGGAAATGGCTACACCTTC. Translated: CSVEGGNGYTF.